Following are 8 T cell receptor beta chains from one sample sequenced in a study of cytomegalovirus exposure and HLA in healthy donors. The PCR contained 60 Vbeta and 13 Jbeta primers. The assay was immunoSEQ multiplex PCR, and TCRdb's table has in-frame clones only and misses some. The sample records under 200,000 clones, around 77% being singletons. Sample: PBMCs. The receptors here all came from a man between 60 and 75 years old in good health and CMV-seronegative.

V and J are TRBV10-3 and TRBJ2-2, with a tentative D call TRBD2 (5 bases). The CDR3 loop spans 11 amino acids. Deletions cut 6 bases from V and 6 bases from J, with 5 bases between. The germline V gene encodes CDR1 ENHRY and CDR2 SYGVKD. The chain's CDR3 is CAISGAGELFF. In DNA form, the CDR3 reads TGTGCCATCAGCGGGGCCGGGGAGCTGTTTTTT.

The chain joins TRBV6-6 to TRBJ2-7, with D possibly TRBD1 on 5 matching bases. CDR1 MNHNY and CDR2 SVGAGI come from the germline V gene (reference sequence). The germline V and J ends were trimmed by 4 bases and 3 bases, with 7 bases remaining between them. The CDR3 consists of 12 residues. In nucleotides, the CDR3 is TGTGCCAGCAGTTCTCAGGGCTACGAGCAGTACTTC. It specifies CASSSQGYEQYF.

The chain recombines TRBV5-1 with TRBJ2-1; TRBD1 agrees at 8 bases. The germline V gene has CDR1 SGHRS and CDR2 YFSETQ. The CDR3 loop spans 13 amino acids. The V gene end was trimmed by 3 bases and the J gene end by 7 bases; junction bases not matched to a gene: 3. The DNA for the CDR3 is TGCGCCAGCAGCTGGGGACAGGTTAATGAGCAGTTCTTC. Its translation is CASSWGQVNEQFF.

This rearrangement joins TRBV4-3 to TRBJ1-4, with TRBD1 matching 7 bases. The CDR3 has 14 amino acids. After removal of 1 base from V and 8 bases from J, the junction contained 4 bases not matched to a gene. Germline V gene data show CDR1 as LGHNA and CDR2 as YSLEER. The CDR3 DNA follows: TGCGCCAGCAGCCAAGGGACAGGAGGCGAAAAACTGTTTTTT. Its translation: CASSQGTGGEKLFF.

V usage is TRBV5-6 and J usage is TRBJ1-6, with D tentatively TRBD1 (6 bases). V was clipped by 4 bases and J by 4 bases, with 9 bases between them. Germline loops: CDR1 SGHDT, CDR2 YYEEEE. The CDR3 extends over 14 amino acids. CDR3 in DNA: TGTGCCAGCAGCCCGACAGGATATAATTCACCCCTCCACTTT. Residues: CASSPTGYNSPLHF.

The rearrangement links TRBV11-2 to TRBJ2-5, with 8 bases aligning to TRBD1. Per germline, CDR1 SGHAT and CDR2 FQNNGV. The CDR3 runs 15 residues. The ends lost 0 bases at V and 4 bases at J; junction bases unmatched: 4. The CDR3 protein is CASSLEGQAGETQYF. DNA of the CDR3: TGTGCCAGCAGCTTAGAGGGACAGGCAGGAGAGACCCAGTACTTC.

This clone occurred a few times. This sequence joins TRBV2 and TRBJ1-4; no clear D. The V gene's germline CDR1 is SNHLY and CDR2 FYNNEI. CDR3 size: 15 residues. V gave up 0 bases and J gave up 4 bases, with 9 bases separating them. The CDR3 DNA is TGTGCCAGCAGTGAAGCTAGTCGGGTTAATGAAAAACTGTTTTTT. This sequence encodes CASSEASRVNEKLFF.

The chain recombines TRBV7-8 with TRBJ2-3; D gene unclear. CDR1 SGHVS and CDR2 FQNEAQ come from the germline V gene. CDR3 length: 14 amino acids. The V gene lost 1 base and the J gene lost 0 bases, with 5 bases spanning the gap. CDR3 sequence reads: CASSLVRSTDTQYF. DNA for the CDR3: TGTGCCAGCAGCTTAGTGCGGAGCACAGATACGCAGTATTTT.